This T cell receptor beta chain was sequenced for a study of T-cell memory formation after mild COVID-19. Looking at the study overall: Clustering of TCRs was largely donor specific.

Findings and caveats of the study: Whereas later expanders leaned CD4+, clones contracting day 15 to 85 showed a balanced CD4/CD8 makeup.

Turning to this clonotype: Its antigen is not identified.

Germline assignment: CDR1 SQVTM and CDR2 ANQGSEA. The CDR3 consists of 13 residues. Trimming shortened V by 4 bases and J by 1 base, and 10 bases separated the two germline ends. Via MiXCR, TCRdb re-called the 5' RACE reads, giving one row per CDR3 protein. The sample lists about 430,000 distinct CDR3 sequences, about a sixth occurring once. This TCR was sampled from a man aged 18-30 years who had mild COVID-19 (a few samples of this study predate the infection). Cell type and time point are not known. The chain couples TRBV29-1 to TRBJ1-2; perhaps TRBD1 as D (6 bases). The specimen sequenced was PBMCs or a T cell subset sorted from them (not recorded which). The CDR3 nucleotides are TGCAGCGTTGTCAGGGGCCATAACTATGGCTACACCTTC. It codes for CSVVRGHNYGYTF.